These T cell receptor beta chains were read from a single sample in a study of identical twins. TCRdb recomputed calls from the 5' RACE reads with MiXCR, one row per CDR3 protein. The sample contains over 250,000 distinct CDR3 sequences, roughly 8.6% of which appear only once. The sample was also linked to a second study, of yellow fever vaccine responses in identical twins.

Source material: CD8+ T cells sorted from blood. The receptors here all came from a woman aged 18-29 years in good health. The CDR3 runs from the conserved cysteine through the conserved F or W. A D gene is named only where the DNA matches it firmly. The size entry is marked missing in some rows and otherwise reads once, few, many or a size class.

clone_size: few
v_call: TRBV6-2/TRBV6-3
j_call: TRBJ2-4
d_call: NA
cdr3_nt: TGTGCCACAGGGGGGGATGCCAAAAACATTCAGTACTTC
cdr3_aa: CATGGDAKNIQYF

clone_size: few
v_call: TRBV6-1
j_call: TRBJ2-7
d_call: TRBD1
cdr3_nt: TGTGCCAGCAGTGATCCTCCGGGACAGGGATACGAGCAGTACTTC
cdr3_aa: CASSDPPGQGYEQYF

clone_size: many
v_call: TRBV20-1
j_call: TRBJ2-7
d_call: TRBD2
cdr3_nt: TGCAGTGCTAAAGGACTAGAGTACGAGCAGTACTTC
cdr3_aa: CSAKGLEYEQYF

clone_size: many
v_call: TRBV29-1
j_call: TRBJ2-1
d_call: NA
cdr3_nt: TGCAGCGTTCCGCTCGGACAGAACAATGAGCAGTTCTTC
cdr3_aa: CSVPLGQNNEQFF

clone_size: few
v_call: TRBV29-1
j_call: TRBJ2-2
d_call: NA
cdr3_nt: TGCAGCGTTGGGACGAACACCGGGGAGCTGTTTTTT
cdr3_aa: CSVGTNTGELFF

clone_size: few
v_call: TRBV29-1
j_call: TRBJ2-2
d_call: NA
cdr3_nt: TGCAGCGTTGAAAGGTCGGGGGCCGGGGAGCTGTTTTTT
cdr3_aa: CSVERSGAGELFF

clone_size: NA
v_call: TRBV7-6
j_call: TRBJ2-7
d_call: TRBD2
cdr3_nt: TGTGCCAGCAGCCCTGGTGGTCTAGCGGGAGTCGAAGCCGGTTACTACGAGCAGTACTTC
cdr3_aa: CASSPGGLAGVEAGYYEQYF

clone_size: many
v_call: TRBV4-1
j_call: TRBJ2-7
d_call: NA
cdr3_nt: TGCGCCAGCAGCCCCCTTCCAGACAGTGCCTACGAGCAGTACTTC
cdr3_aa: CASSPLPDSAYEQYF

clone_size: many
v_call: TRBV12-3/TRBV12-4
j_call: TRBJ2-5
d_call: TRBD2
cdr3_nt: TGTGCCAGCAGCCCCCGACTAGCGGGAGTCCAAGAGACCCAGTACTTC
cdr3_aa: CASSPRLAGVQETQYF

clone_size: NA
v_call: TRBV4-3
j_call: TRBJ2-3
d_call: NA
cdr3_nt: TGCGCCAGCAGCCCTGGGACCTCCCCAGATACGCAGTATTTT
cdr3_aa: CASSPGTSPDTQYF

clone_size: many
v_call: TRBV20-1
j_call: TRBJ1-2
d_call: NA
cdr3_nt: TGCAGTGCGGCAGACTACCAGCGCTATGGCTACACCTTC
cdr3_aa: CSAADYQRYGYTF

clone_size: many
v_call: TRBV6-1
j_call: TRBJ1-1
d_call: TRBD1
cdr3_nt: TGTGCCAGCAGTCCTATGGGGACAGGCCCGAGTGCGACTGAAGCTTTCTTT
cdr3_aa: CASSPMGTGPSATEAFF

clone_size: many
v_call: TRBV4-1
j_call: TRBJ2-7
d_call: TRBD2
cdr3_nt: TGCGCCAGCAGCCAAGCCCCAGCGGGAGGCTCCTACGAGCAGTACTTC
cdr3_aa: CASSQAPAGGSYEQYF

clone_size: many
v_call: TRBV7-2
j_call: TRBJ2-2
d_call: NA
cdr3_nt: TGTGCCAGCAGCTTAGTCCCGGTTGCGGCGAACACCGGGGAGCTGTTTTTT
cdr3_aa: CASSLVPVAANTGELFF

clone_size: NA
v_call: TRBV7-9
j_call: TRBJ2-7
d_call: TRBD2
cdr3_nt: TGTGCCAGCAGCATTAGCGGGAGGGCCAGCGAGCAGTACTTC
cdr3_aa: CASSISGRASEQYF

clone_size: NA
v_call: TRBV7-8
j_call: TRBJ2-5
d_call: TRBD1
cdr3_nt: TGTGCCAGCAGCTTACGGCGGGACAGGGGGCGGGAGACCCAGTACTTC
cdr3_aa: CASSLRRDRGRETQYF

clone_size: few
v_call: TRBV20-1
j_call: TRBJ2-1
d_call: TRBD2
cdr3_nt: TGCAGCGCTAGCGGGGGGGTCTCCTACAATGAGCAGTTCTTC
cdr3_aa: CSASGGVSYNEQFF

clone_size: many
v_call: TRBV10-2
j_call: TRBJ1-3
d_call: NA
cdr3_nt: TGCGCCAGCAGTGAGTCGACTAGCTCTGGAAACACCATATATTTT
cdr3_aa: CASSESTSSGNTIYF

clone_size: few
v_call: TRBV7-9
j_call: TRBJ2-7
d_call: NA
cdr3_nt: TGTGCCAGCAGTTCACAGCGCTCCCAGTCCTACGAGCAGTACTTC
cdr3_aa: CASSSQRSQSYEQYF

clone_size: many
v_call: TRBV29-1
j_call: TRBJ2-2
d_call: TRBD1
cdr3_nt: TGCAGCGTTATAGGAACAGGGGCCGGGGAGCTGTTTTTT
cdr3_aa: CSVIGTGAGELFF

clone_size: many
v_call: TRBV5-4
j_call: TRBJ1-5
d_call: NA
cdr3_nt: TGTGCCAGCAGCTTTGATAGCAATCAGCCCCAGCATTTT
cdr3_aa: CASSFDSNQPQHF

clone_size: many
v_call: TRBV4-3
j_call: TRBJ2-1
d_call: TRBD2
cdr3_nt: TGCGCCAGCAGCCAAGATCGGACTAGCGGCTACAATGAGCAGTTCTTC
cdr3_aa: CASSQDRTSGYNEQFF

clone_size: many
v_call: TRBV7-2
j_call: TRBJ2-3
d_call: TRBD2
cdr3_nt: TGTGCCAGCAGCCAGACTAGCGGGACGTCAGATACGCAGTATTTT
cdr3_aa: CASSQTSGTSDTQYF

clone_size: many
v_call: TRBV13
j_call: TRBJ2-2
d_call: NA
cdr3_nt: TGTGCCAGCAGCCCTAACATCGGGGAGCTGTTTTTT
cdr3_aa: CASSPNIGELFF

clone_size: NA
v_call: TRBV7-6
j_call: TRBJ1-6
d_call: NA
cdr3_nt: TGTGCCAGCAGCCCCAGGATGCCAGGGAATAATTCACCCCTCCACTTT
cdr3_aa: CASSPRMPGNNSPLHF

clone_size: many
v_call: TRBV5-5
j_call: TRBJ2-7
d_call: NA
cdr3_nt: TGTGCCAGCAGCCCCCGGGACAAGACCTACGAGCAGTACTTC
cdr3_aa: CASSPRDKTYEQYF

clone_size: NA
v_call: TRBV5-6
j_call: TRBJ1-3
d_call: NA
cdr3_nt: TGTGCCAGCAGCCCGGACCCCGGAGTAGATGGAAACACCATATATTTT
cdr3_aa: CASSPDPGVDGNTIYF

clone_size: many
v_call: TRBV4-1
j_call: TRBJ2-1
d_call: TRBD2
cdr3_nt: TGCGCCAGCAGCCAAGAAGGCCTAGCGGGGGGCCTTTCCTACAATGAGCAGTTCTTC
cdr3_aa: CASSQEGLAGGLSYNEQFF

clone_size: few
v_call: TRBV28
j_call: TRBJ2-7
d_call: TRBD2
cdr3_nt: TGTGCCACTACTAGCGGACTAACCTACGAGCAGTACTTC
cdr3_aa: CATTSGLTYEQYF

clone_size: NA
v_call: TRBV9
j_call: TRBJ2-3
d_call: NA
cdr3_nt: TGTGCCAGCAGCGTAGGGTCAGACACAGATACGCAGTATTTT
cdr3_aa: CASSVGSDTDTQYF

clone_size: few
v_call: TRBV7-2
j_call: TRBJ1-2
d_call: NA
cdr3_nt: TGTGCCAGCACCCTCCTTACGGGGGCCGGCTATGGCTACACCTTC
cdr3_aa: CASTLLTGAGYGYTF

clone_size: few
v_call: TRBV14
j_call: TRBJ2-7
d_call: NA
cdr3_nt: TGTGCCAGCAGCCAAGGAATGCCAACCGCCACCTACGAGCAGTACTTC
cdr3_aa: CASSQGMPTATYEQYF

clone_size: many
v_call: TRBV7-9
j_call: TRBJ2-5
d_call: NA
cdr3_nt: TGTGCCAGCAGCTTATTTGAGGACGAGGAGACCCAGTACTTC
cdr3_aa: CASSLFEDEETQYF

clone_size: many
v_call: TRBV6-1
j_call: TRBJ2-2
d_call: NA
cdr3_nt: TGTGCCAGCACAAAGGCTGGGGGCGTTTCCGCCGGGGAGCTGTTTTTT
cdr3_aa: CASTKAGGVSAGELFF

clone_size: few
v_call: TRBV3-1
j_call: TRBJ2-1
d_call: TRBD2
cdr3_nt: TGTGCCAGCAGCCAAGAAGCTAGCGGGGGGGAAGGGAATGAGCAGTTCTTC
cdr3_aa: CASSQEASGGEGNEQFF

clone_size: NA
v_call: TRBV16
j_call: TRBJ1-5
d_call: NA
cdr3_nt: TGTGCCAGCAGCCAATCGATAGGGGTTCAGCCCCAGCATTTT
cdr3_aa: CASSQSIGVQPQHF

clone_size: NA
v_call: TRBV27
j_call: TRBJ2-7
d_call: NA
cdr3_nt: TGTGCCAGCAGTCTAAGCATATCCCTCTACGAGCAGTACTTC
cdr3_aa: CASSLSISLYEQYF

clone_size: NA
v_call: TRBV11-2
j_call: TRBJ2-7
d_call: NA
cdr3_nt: TGTGCCAGCACCGTGACCCAGCACGAGCAGTACTTC
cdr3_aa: CASTVTQHEQYF

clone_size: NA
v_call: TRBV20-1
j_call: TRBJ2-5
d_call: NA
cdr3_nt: TGCAGTCTCTCGCGCCGGTACCAAGAGACCCAGTACTTC
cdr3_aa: CSLSRRYQETQYF

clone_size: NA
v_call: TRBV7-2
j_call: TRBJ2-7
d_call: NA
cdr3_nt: TGTGCCAGCAGCTTATGGGGCACCAACTACGAGCAGTACTTC
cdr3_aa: CASSLWGTNYEQYF

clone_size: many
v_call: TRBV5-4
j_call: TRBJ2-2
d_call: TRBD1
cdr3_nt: TGTGCCACGGGACAGGAGTCCGGGGAGCTGTTTTTT
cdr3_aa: CATGQESGELFF

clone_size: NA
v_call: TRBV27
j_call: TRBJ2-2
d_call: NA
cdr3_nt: TGTGCCAGCAGGGGCTCGTCTGGGGCTGGCGGGGAGCTGTTTTTT
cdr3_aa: CASRGSSGAGGELFF

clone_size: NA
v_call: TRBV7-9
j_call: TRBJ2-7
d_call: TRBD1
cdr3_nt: TGTGCCAGCAGCTTAAGGGACAGCTGCGAGCAGTACTTC
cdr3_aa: CASSLRDSCEQYF

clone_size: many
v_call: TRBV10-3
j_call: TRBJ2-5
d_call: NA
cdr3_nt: TGTGCCATCAGTGGGGCAGAAGAGACCCAGTACTTC
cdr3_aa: CAISGAEETQYF

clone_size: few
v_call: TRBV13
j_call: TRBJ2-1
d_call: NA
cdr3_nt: TGTGCCACCGGGTTTGGGTTCGAGCAGTTCTTC
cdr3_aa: CATGFGFEQFF

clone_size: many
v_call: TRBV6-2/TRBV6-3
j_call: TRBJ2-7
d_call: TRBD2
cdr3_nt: TGTGCCAGCAGTTACCGACTAGCGGGATCCTACGAGCAGTACTTC
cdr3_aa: CASSYRLAGSYEQYF

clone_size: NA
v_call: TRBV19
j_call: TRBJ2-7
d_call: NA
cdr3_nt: TGTGCCAGTAGTTATGGACTTCAACCCTACGAGCAGTACTTC
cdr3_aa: CASSYGLQPYEQYF

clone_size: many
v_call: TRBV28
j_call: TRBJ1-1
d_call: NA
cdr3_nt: TGTGCCAGCAGTTTATCCCCAATTTTTTATTTGAACACTGAAGCTTTCTTT
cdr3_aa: CASSLSPIFYLNTEAFF

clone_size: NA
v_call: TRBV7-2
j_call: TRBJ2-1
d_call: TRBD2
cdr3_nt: TGTGCCAGCAACCTGGGGGGGGGGGAGCAGTTCTTC
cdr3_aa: CASNLGGGEQFF

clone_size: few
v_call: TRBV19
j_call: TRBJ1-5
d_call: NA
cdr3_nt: TGTGCCAGTAGTATAGTCCCCCTGGAGCCCCAGCATTTT
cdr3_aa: CASSIVPLEPQHF

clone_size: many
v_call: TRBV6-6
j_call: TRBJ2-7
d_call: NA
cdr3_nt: TGTGCCGGGGGGCCGGGTTCCTACGAGCAGTACTTC
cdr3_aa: CAGGPGSYEQYF

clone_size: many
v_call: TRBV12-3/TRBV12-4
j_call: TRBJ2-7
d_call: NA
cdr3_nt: TGTGCCAGCAGACCTCGACGGGCCTACGAGCAGTACTTC
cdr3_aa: CASRPRRAYEQYF

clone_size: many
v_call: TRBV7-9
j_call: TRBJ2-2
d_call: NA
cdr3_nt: TGTGCCAGCAGCCTTTGGGACCGGGCCGGGGAGCTGTTTTTT
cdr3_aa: CASSLWDRAGELFF

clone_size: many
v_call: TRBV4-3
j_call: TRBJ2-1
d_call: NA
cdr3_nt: TGCGCCAGCAGCCAGCTAGCTGACTACAATGAGCAGTTCTTC
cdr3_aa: CASSQLADYNEQFF

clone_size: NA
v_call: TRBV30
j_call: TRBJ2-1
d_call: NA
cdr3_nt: TGTGCCTGGAGTAGTTTATTCAATGAGCAGTTCTTC
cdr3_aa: CAWSSLFNEQFF

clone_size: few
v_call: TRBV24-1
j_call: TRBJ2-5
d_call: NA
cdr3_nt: TGTGCCACCAGTGATTTGCAGCAGGGCTCAGGAGAGACCCAGTACTTC
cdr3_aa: CATSDLQQGSGETQYF

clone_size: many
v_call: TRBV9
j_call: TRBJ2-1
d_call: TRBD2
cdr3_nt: TGTGCCAGCAGCGTAGAAGTTAGCGGGGCGAGCTCCTACAATGAGCAGTTCTTC
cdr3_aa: CASSVEVSGASSYNEQFF

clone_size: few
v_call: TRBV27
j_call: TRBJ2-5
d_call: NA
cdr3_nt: TGTGCCAGCAGTTTATCCGGGCAGCCCGATGAGACCCAGTACTTC
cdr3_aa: CASSLSGQPDETQYF

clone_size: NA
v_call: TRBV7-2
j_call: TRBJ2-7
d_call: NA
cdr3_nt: TGTGCCAGCAGCCCTACAGGGATCTCCTACGAGCAGTACTTC
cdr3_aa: CASSPTGISYEQYF